The text below deals with one T cell receptor (beta chain). These data originate in a study of T cell responses to AZD1222 COVID-19 vaccine. After removal of 3 bases from V and 7 bases from J, the junction contained 5 bases not matched to a gene. CDR3 length: 14 residues. Germline V gives CDR1 KGHSH, CDR2 LQKENI. The protocol was immunoSEQ multiplex PCR, while the TCRdb copy is restricted to in-frame clones and leaves out a portion. The table shows around 140,000 clones, with nearly 95% occurring only once. This clonotype originated in an adult in good health. The gene calls are TRBV18 and TRBJ1-5, with 8 bases lining up with TRBD1. The starting material was peripheral blood, obtained on day 0 of AZD1222 vaccination. This chain's CDR3 is CASSPETGDQPQHF. The CDR3 DNA is TGTGCCAGCTCACCGGAGACAGGGGACCAGCCCCAGCATTTT.